This note documents a single T cell receptor beta chain sequence. This sample is part of a study of siplizumab effects on memory and regulatory T cells. Clones were read by immunoSEQ multiplex PCR, and TCRdb kept only the in-frame ones, dropping some. The sample consists of about 52,000 clones, 95% to 97% of them appearing once. This clonotype was sampled from a human donor in good health. The sequencing input was naive CD4+ T cells sorted from blood.

CDR3 bases: TGTGCCAGCAGGGGAGGATTGCGGGAGGTCTACGAGCAGTACTTC. It codes for CASRGGLREVYEQYF. The chain uses TRBV6-1 and TRBJ2-7; 8 positions match TRBD2. Per the germline V gene, CDR1 is MNHNS and CDR2 is SASEGT. This CDR3 has 15 amino acids. V dropped 6 bases and J dropped 3; count of bases not matched to a gene: 10.